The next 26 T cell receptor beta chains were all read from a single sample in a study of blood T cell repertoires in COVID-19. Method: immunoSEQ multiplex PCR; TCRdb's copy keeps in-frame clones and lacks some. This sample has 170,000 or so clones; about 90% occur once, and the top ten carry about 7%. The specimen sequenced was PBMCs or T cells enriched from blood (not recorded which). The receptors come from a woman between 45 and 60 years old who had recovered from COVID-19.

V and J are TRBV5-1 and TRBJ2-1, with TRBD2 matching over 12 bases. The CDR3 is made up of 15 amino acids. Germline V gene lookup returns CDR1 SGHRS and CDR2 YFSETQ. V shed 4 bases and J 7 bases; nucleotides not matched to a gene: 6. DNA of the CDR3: TGCGCCAGCAGCATAACCGGGACTAGCGGGAATGAGCAGTTCTTC. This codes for CASSITGTSGNEQFF.

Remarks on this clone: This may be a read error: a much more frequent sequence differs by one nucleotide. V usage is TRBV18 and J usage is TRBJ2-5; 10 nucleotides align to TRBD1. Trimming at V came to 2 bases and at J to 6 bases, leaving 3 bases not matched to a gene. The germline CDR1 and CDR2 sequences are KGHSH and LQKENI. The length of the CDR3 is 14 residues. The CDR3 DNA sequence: TGTGCCAGCTCACCAGGACAGGGGGTAAAGACCCAGTACTTC. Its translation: CASSPGQGVKTQYF.

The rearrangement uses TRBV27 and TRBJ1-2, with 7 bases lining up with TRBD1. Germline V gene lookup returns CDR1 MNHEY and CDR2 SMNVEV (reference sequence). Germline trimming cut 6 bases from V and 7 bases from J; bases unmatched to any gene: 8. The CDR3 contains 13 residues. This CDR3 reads CASRLDRAAGYTF. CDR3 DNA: TGTGCCAGCAGGTTAGACAGGGCCGCTGGCTACACCTTC.

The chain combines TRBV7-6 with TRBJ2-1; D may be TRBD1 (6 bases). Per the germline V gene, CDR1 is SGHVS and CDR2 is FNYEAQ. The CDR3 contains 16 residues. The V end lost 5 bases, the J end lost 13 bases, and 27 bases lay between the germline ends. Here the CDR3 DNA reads TGTGCCAGCAGCCCTGCCCGCCCGTCAGGACGAGGGGGTCAGTTCTTC. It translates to CASSPARPSGRGGQFF.

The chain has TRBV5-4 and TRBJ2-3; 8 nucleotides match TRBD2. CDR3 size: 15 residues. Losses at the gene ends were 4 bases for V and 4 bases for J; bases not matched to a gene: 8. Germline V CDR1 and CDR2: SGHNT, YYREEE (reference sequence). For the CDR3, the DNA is TGTGCCAGCAGCGGAAGCGGGAGAAGCTCAGATACGCAGTATTTT. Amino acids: CASSGSGRSSDTQYF.

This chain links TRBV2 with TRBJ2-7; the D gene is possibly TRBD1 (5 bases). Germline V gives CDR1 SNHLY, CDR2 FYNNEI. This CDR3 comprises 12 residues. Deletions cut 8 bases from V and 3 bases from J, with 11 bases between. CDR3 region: CASGTGYYEQYF. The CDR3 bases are TGTGCCAGCGGCACAGGTTACTACGAGCAGTACTTC.

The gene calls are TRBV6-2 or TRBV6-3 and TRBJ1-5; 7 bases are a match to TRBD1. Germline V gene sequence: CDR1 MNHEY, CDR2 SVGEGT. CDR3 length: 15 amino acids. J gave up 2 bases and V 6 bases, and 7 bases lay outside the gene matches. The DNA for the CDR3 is TGTGCCAGCAGCCCCGTAACAGGGGGCAATCAGCCCCAGCATTTT. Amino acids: CASSPVTGGNQPQHF.

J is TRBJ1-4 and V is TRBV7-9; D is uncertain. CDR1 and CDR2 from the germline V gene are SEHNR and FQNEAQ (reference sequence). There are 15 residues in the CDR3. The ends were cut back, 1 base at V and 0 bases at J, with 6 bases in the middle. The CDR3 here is CASSLELATNEKLFF. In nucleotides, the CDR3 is TGTGCCAGCAGCTTAGAACTCGCAACTAATGAAAAACTGTTTTTT.

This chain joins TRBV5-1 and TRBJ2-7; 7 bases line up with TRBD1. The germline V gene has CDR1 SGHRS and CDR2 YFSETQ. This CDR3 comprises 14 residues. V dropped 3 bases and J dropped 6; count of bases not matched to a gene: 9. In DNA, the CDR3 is TGCGCCAGCAGCTACCGACAGGGCACGGGCGAGCAGTACTTC. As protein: CASSYRQGTGEQYF.

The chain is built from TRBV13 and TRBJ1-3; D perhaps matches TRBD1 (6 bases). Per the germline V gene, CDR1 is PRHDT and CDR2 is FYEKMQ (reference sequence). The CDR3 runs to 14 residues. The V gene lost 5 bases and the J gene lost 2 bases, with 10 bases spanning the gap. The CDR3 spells CASSPGTTGNTIYF. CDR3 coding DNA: TGTGCCAGCAGCCCCGGGACAACTGGAAACACCATATATTTT.

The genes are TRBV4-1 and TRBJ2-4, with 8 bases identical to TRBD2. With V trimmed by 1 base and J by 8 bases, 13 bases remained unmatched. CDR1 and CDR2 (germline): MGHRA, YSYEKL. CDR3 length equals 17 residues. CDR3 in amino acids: CASSQGPRGGRLDIQYF. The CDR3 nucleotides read TGCGCCAGCAGCCAAGGGCCCAGGGGCGGGAGGTTGGACATTCAGTACTTC.

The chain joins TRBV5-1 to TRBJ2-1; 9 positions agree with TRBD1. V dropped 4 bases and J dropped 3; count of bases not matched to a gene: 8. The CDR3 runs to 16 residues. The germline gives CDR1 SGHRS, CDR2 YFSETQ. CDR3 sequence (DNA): TGCGCCAGCAGCCTCCTGACAGGGGGTGGCTACAATGAGCAGTTCTTC. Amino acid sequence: CASSLLTGGGYNEQFF.

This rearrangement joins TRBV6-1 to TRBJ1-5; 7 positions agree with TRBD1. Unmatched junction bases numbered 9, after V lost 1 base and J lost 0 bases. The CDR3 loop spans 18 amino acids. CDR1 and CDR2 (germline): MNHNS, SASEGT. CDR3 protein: CASSEVGTAFFSNQPQHF. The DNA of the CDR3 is TGTGCCAGCAGTGAAGTGGGGACAGCCTTTTTTAGCAATCAGCCCCAGCATTTT.

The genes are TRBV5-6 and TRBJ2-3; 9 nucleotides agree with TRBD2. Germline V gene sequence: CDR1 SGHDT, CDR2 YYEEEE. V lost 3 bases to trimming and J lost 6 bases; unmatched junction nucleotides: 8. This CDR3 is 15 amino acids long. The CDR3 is CASSYQGLAGDTQYF. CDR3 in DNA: TGTGCCAGCAGCTACCAGGGACTAGCAGGGGATACGCAGTATTTT.

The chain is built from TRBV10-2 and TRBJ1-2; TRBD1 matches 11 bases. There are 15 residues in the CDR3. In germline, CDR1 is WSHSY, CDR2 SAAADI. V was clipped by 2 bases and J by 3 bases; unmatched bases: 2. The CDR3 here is CASSERTGGYYGYTF. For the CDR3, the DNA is TGCGCCAGCAGTGAGCGGACAGGGGGCTACTATGGCTACACCTTC.

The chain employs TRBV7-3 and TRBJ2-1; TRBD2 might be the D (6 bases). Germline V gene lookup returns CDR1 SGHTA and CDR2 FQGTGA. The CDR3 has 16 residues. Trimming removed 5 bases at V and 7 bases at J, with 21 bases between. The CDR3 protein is CASSPGGTLARNEQFF. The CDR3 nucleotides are TGTGCCAGCAGCCCCGGCGGGACTCTCGCTAGAAATGAGCAGTTCTTC.

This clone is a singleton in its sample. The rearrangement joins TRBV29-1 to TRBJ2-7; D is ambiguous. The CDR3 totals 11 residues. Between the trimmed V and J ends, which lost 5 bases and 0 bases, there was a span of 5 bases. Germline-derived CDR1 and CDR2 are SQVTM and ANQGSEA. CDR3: CSVSSSYEQYF. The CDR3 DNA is TGCAGCGTTTCGAGCTCCTACGAGCAGTACTTC.

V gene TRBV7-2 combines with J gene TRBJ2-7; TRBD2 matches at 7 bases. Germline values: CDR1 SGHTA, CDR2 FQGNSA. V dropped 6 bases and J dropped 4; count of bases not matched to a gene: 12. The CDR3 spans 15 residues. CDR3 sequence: CASSVDGLGGYEQYF. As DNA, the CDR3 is TGTGCCAGCAGTGTCGACGGGCTGGGGGGGTACGAGCAGTACTTC. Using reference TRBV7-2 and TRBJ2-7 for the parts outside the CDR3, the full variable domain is GAGVSQSPSNKVTEKGKDVELRCDPISGHTALYWYRQSLGQGLEFLIYFQGNSAPDKSGLPSDRFSAERTGGSVSTLTIQRTQQEDSAVYLCASSVDGLGGYEQYFGPGTRLTVT.

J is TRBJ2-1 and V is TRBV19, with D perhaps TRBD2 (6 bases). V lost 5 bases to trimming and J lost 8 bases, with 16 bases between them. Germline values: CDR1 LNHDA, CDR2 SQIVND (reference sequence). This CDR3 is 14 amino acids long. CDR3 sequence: CASSEIGLRDEQFF. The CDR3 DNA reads TGTGCCAGTAGTGAGATAGGACTACGGGATGAGCAGTTCTTC.

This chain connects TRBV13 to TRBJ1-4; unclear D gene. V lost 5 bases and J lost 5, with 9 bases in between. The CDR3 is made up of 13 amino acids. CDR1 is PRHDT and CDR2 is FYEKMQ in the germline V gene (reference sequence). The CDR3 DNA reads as TGTGCCAGCAGCGTTCGGGTCAATGAAAAACTGTTTTTT. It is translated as CASSVRVNEKLFF.

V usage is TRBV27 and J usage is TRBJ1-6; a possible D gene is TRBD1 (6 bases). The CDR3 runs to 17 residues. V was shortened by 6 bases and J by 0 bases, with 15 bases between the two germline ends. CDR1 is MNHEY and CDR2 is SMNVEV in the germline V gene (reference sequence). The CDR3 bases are TGTGCCAGCAGCCCAACCACAGGGAGCTCCTATAATTCACCCCTCCACTTT. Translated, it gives CASSPTTGSSYNSPLHF.

DNA of the CDR3: TGTGCCAGCAGGGACGGTCAAGGGGGTTCACCCCTCCACTTT. It encodes CASRDGQGGSPLHF. The chain links TRBV6-6 to TRBJ1-6, with D tentatively TRBD1 (6 bases). Deletions cut 6 bases from V and 9 bases from J, with 15 bases between. Germline CDR1 MNHNY, CDR2 SVGAGI (reference sequence). The CDR3 consists of 14 residues.

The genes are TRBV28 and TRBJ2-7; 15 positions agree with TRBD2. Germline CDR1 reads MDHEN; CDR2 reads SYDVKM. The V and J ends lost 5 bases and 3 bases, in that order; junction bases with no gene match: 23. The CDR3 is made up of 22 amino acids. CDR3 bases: TGTGCCAGCAGTCCTCTAGAGCCCGGGACTAGCGGGAGGATAGGAAGGGGCTACGAGCAGTACTTC. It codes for CASSPLEPGTSGRIGRGYEQYF.

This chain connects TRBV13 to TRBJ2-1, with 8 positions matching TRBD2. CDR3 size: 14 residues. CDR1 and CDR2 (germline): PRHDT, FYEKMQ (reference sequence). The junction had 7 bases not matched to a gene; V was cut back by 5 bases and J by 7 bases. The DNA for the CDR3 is TGTGCCAGCAGCCAGCCGGGACTAGTAAATGAGCAGTTCTTC. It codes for CASSQPGLVNEQFF.

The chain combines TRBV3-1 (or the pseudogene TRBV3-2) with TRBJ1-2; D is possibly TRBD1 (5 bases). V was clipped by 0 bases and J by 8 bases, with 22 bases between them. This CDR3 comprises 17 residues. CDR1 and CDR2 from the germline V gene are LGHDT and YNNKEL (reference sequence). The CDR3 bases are TGTGCCAGCAGCCAAGAGGATAAGGGAGGGGCCACCAGGGGCTACACCTTC. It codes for CASSQEDKGGATRGYTF.

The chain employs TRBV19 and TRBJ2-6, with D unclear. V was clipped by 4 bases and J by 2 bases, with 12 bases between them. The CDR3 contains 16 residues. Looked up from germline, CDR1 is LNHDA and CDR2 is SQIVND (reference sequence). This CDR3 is CASSSARVAGANVLTF. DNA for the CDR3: TGTGCCAGTAGTAGCGCCCGGGTTGCTGGGGCCAACGTCCTGACTTTC.